This T cell receptor beta chain was identified during a study of cytomegalovirus exposure and HLA in healthy donors. Trimming removed 6 bases from V and 0 bases from J; junction bases left unmatched: 3. The CDR3 has 15 amino acids. The V gene's germline CDR1 is WNHNN and CDR2 SYGVQD (reference sequence). Comment on this clone: Its antigen is currently unknown.

The study, taken as a whole, reports: More clonal expansion characterized HLA-associated TCR beta chains than equally common others in a later analysis. Within an earlier analysis, most TCR beta V segments proved productive either about 90% or about 30% of the time. Reported results showed that the classifier diagnosed cytomegalovirus status with high specificity and sensitivity.

The study ran its PCR with 60 Vbeta and 13 Jbeta primers. Assay used: immunoSEQ multiplex PCR; TCRdb lists only in-frame clones, some missing. This sample has fewer than 85,000 clones, with around 81% found just once. Sequencing was carried out using PBMCs. This TCR came from a male donor in good health and CMV-seropositive. The chain employs TRBV10-1 and TRBJ1-4; 8 bases match TRBD1. CDR3 region: CASRGTGATNEKLFF. CDR3 in DNA: TGCGCCAGCAGAGGGACAGGAGCAACTAATGAAAAACTGTTTTTT.